The 6 T cell receptor beta chains below come from one sample, sequenced in a study of T cells after yellow fever vaccination. Using its own MiXCR run on the 5' RACE reads, TCRdb lists one record per CDR3 protein. The sample includes roughly 120,000 distinct CDR3 sequences, around 7.7% of them seen just once. The sample in question was CD4+ T cells sorted from PBMCs, obtained more than 8 days after the first yellow fever vaccination. Source of these receptors: a man between 18 and 29 years old who received the YFV17D yellow fever vaccine.

This clonotype was seen ten or more times. The DNA for the CDR3 is TGTGCCAGCAGTTTAACAGGGGTCGTAGGCAATCAGCCCCAGCATTTT. Translation gives CASSLTGVVGNQPQHF. V and J are TRBV12-3 or TRBV12-4 and TRBJ1-5; 7 bases fit TRBD1. The CDR3 covers 16 residues. J lost 2 bases, V lost 2 bases, and 6 bases had no gene match.

This clonotype was counted only a few times. The gene calls are TRBV3-1 and TRBJ2-5, with TRBD2 as a possible D gene (6 bases). Trimming took 3 bases from V and 5 from J, leaving 13 bases between them. Per the germline V gene, CDR1 is LGHDT and CDR2 is YNNKEL (reference sequence). The CDR3 consists of 14 residues. CDR3 nucleotide sequence: TGTGCCAGCAGCCAGGCCGGGGGTCTGGAGACCCAGTACTTC. This encodes CASSQAGGLETQYF.

The chain joins TRBV30 to TRBJ1-1, with D unresolved. CDR1 GTSNPN and CDR2 SVGIG come from the germline V gene (reference sequence). Trimming took off 3 bases at V and 7 bases at J, with 9 bases between the two ends. CDR3 size: 11 residues. CDR3 sequence reads: CAWSPQVEAFF. Written as DNA, the CDR3 is TGTGCCTGGAGCCCCCAAGTTGAAGCTTTCTTT.

This clonotype has only a few counts. This rearrangement joins TRBV5-5 to TRBJ2-7, with 10 positions matching TRBD1. Trimming removed 4 bases from V and 6 bases from J; junction bases left unmatched: 4. The CDR3 consists of 13 residues. CDR1 is SGHKS, CDR2 YYEKEE, per germline (reference sequence). The CDR3 is CASSIGTGVEQYF. The CDR3 DNA reads TGTGCCAGCAGCATTGGGACAGGGGTCGAGCAGTACTTC. Full variable domain (remainder filled in from reference TRBV5-5 and TRBJ2-7): DAGVTQSPTHLIKTRGQQVTLRCSPISGHKSVSWYQQVLGQGPQFIFQYYEKEERGRGNFPDRFSARQFPNYSSELNVNALLLGDSALYLCASSIGTGVEQYFGPGTRLTVT.

The rearrangement links TRBV6-1 to TRBJ2-3; D is possibly TRBD2 (6 bases). V gave up 2 bases and J gave up 6 bases, with 15 bases separating them. The CDR3 extends over 15 amino acids. Germline V lookup: CDR1 MNHNS, CDR2 SASEGT. This chain's CDR3 is CASSETWEAWDTQYF. DNA of the CDR3: TGTGCCAGCAGTGAAACTTGGGAGGCCTGGGATACGCAGTATTTT.

This chain connects TRBV5-4 to TRBJ2-1; a possible D gene is TRBD1 (6 bases). The CDR3 runs 17 residues. The ends were cut back, 0 bases at V and 6 bases at J, with 19 bases in the middle. Looked up from germline, CDR1 is SGHNT and CDR2 is YYREEE (reference sequence). The CDR3 spells CASSLARGRDTFNEQFF. The CDR3 bases are TGTGCCAGCAGCTTGGCTCGGGGCAGGGACACCTTCAATGAGCAGTTCTTC. Supplemented by reference TRBV5-4 and TRBJ2-1, the full variable domain reads ETGVTQSPTHLIKTRGQQVTLRCSSQSGHNTVSWYQQALGQGPQFIFQYYREEENGRGNFPPRFSGLQFPNYSSELNVNALELDDSALYLCASSLARGRDTFNEQFFGPGTRLTVL.